This TCR beta chain originates from a study of blood T cell repertoires in COVID-19. Study details: Donors in the United States, Italy and Spain gave samples during acute or convalescent COVID-19.

Using immunoSEQ multiplex PCR, the repertoire was profiled, and TCRdb retains in-frame clones only, with some absent. The sample has 150,000 to 180,000 clones; about 85% are singletons. Trimming took 0 bases from V and 6 from J, leaving 12 bases between them. The CDR3 is made up of 14 amino acids. In germline, CDR1 is SGDLS, CDR2 YYNGEE. The gene calls are TRBV9 and TRBJ1-1; possibly TRBD1 for D (6 bases). The sample taken for sequencing was peripheral blood. The TCR comes from a woman aged 55-70 years with COVID-19, enrolled during active disease. The CDR3 loop reads CASSVVSGGPEAFF. The CDR3 DNA is TGTGCCAGCAGCGTAGTGTCGGGGGGCCCTGAAGCTTTCTTT.